This T cell receptor beta chain came from a study of beta chain features in type 1 diabetes. As for the study in general: Healthy donors resembled patients in age, gender and cell yields. Findings and caveats of the study: HLA effects on TCRB rearrangement stayed unresolved here.

All of the isolated RNA was reverse transcribed, so expressed TCRB transcripts were sequenced. The repertoire was sequenced with immunoSEQ multiplex PCR; TCRdb's copy has only in-frame clones and lacks some. The repertoire includes around 400,000 clones, over 12% of them detected once, and about 0.018% sits in the top ten. Note on this clone: The target antigen is unknown.

This clonotype was sampled from a woman under 30 in good health. The sample taken for sequencing was naive CD4+ T cells from blood.

The CDR3 sequence: CSVAHRLAAEVEQFF. The CDR3 nucleotides are TGCAGCGTTGCCCACCGACTAGCGGCCGAGGTGGAGCAGTTCTTC. The chain combines TRBV29-1 with TRBJ2-1; 9 bases line up with TRBD2. CDR1 is SQVTM and CDR2 is ANQGSEA in the germline V gene. The CDR3 covers 15 residues. The V segment lost 4 bases and the J segment 10 bases; nucleotides outside the gene matches: 14.